This is a list of T cell receptor beta chains from one sample in a study of blood T cells in healthy people across ages. Via MiXCR, TCRdb re-called the 5' RACE reads, giving one row per CDR3 protein. Here the sample spans hundreds of thousands of distinct CDR3 sequences, approximately 21% being singletons. Source material: blood. These receptors were taken from a man aged 70 or older in good health. CDR3s include the opening cysteine and the closing phenylalanine or tryptophan. The D gene is left open where the match is weak. Not all rows give a size; the values are once, few, many and, for expanded clones, a class.

TRBV4-1	many	TRBD2	TRBJ2-7	TGCGCCAGCAGCCTTGGGACGGGACTAGCTACTTACGAGCAGTACTTC	CASSLGTGLATYEQYF
TRBV12-3/TRBV12-4	-	-	TRBJ2-6	TGTGCCAGCACCCGGGGGGCCAACGTCCTGACTTTC	CASTRGANVLTF
TRBV6-6	few	-	TRBJ2-3	TGTGCCAGCAAGGGCAGCACAGATACGCAGTATTTT	CASKGSTDTQYF
TRBV4-3	-	-	TRBJ2-3	TGCGCCAGCAGCCAAGTTCCGGGGGCCCCAGATACGCAGTATTTT	CASSQVPGAPDTQYF
TRBV7-9	-	TRBD2	TRBJ2-7	TGTGCCAGCAGCCTAGGGCGGGACTATGGCGAGCAGTACTTC	CASSLGRDYGEQYF
TRBV27	-	-	TRBJ2-7	TGTGCCAGCAGTTTATCGGAAGCGGGCGCCTCCTACGAGCAGTACTTC	CASSLSEAGASYEQYF
TRBV5-1	-	-	TRBJ2-7	TGCGCCAGCAGCTTTGCCAAATCCTACGAGCAGTACTTC	CASSFAKSYEQYF
TRBV3-1	few	-	TRBJ2-7	TGTGCCAGCAGCCAAGATTTCGCCTACGAGCAGTACTTC	CASSQDFAYEQYF
TRBV4-3	once	TRBD2	TRBJ2-7	TGCGCCAGCAGCCAGGGGTCTAGCGGAGGTCCCCTATACGAGCAGTACTTC	CASSQGSSGGPLYEQYF
TRBV7-6	few	-	TRBJ2-1	TGTGCCAGCAGCTTAAGGGAAGGGTCGGGGGACAATGAGCAGTTCTTC	CASSLREGSGDNEQFF
TRBV3-1	-	TRBD2	TRBJ2-1	TGTGCCAGCAGCCAAGGGTGGCTAGCGGGAGGTAACAATGAGCAGTTCTTC	CASSQGWLAGGNNEQFF
TRBV15	few	-	TRBJ2-3	TGCGCCACCCGACTAGGGACTAGCACAGATACGCAGTATTTT	CATRLGTSTDTQYF
TRBV28	-	TRBD2	TRBJ2-1	TGTGCCAGCAGTACCTCCGGGACTAACTTCGGTGAGCAGTTCTTC	CASSTSGTNFGEQFF
TRBV14	few	TRBD2	TRBJ2-3	TGTGCCAGCAGCCAAGAAGGGCGGCTTATGGCGGGAGGAGCGGATACGCAGTATTTT	CASSQEGRLMAGGADTQYF
TRBV20-1	-	-	TRBJ2-1	TGCAGTGCTAGGAACGGGAACGAAACCTACAATGAGCAGTTCTTC	CSARNGNETYNEQFF
TRBV5-1	many	-	TRBJ1-4	TGCGCCAGCAGCTTGGGACAATACCCAGGGAGAGGTGAAAAACTGTTTTTT	CASSLGQYPGRGEKLFF
TRBV6-5	-	-	TRBJ2-1	TGTGCCAGCAGTTACCCGAAAAACAATGAGCAGTTCTTC	CASSYPKNNEQFF
TRBV28	-	TRBD2	TRBJ2-4	TGTGCCAGCAGTCCCACTAGCGGGAGATATCTAGCCAAAAACATTCAGTACTTC	CASSPTSGRYLAKNIQYF
TRBV11-2	-	-	TRBJ1-4	TGTGCCAGCAGCTTAGATAACAGGGCCCATGGACTGTTTTTT	CASSLDNRAHGLFF
TRBV29-1	-	-	TRBJ2-3	TGCAGCGTTGGACCGAACACAGATACGCAGTATTTT	CSVGPNTDTQYF
TRBV12-3/TRBV12-4	few	-	TRBJ2-5	TGTGCCAGCAGTTTAGAAGGAAGGGGGACCCAGTACTTC	CASSLEGRGTQYF
TRBV12-3/TRBV12-4	-	-	TRBJ2-1	TGTGCCTGCAGTTTAAGTTTCCAGAAGAGCTACAATGAGCAGTTCTTC	CACSLSFQKSYNEQFF
TRBV6-5	few	TRBD1	TRBJ1-4	TGTGCCAGCAGTTCGACAGGGGAAGAAAAACTGTTTTTT	CASSSTGEEKLFF
TRBV6-2/TRBV6-3	once	-	TRBJ1-5	TGTGCCAGCAGCAAGGCACAGGGAGGCAATCAGCCCCAGCATTTT	CASSKAQGGNQPQHF
TRBV4-1	-	-	TRBJ2-3	TGCGCCAGCAGCCAAGAGAGGGGGGGTCTAGACAGCACAGATACGCAGTATTTT	CASSQERGGLDSTDTQYF
TRBV6-2/TRBV6-3	-	-	TRBJ2-1	TGTGCCAGCAGTTACCAGGGTGACAAATATGAGCAGTTCTTC	CASSYQGDKYEQFF
TRBV6-5	few	TRBD2	TRBJ2-7	TGTGCCAGCAGTTACGCGACTAGCGGGAGCTACGAGCAGTACTTC	CASSYATSGSYEQYF
TRBV19	-	-	TRBJ1-1	TGTGCCTGCACTTTCCGTCTTCCGGGTCCGCGAAACACTGAAGCTTTCTTT	CACTFRLPGPRNTEAFF
TRBV6-2/TRBV6-3	few	-	TRBJ2-7	TGTGCCAGCAGTTACTCGACCCTTGAATTCAAGCAGTACTTC	CASSYSTLEFKQYF